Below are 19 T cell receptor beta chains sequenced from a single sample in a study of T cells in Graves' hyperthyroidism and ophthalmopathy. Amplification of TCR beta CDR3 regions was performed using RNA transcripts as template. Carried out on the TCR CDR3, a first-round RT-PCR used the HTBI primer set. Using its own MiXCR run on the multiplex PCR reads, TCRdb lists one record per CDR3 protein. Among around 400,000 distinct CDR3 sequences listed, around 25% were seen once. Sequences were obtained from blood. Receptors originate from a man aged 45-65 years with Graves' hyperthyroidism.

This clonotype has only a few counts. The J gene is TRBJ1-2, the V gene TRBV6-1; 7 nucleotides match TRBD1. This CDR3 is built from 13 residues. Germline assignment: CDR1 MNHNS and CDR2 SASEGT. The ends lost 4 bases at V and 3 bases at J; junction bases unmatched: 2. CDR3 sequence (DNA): TGTGCCAGCAGTGGGGACAGATACTATGGCTACACCTTC. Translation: CASSGDRYYGYTF.

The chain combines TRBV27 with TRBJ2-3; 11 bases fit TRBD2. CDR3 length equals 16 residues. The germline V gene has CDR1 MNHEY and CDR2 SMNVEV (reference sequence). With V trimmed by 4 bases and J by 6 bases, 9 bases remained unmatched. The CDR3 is CASSSRLAGSKDTQYF. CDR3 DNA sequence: TGTGCCAGCAGTTCCAGACTAGCGGGATCAAAGGATACGCAGTATTTT.

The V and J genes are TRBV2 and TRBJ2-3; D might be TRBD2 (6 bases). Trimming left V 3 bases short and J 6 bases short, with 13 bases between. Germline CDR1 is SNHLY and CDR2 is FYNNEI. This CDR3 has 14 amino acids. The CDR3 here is CASSDYTRGDTQYF. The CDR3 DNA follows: TGTGCCAGCAGTGATTACACCCGGGGGGATACGCAGTATTTT.

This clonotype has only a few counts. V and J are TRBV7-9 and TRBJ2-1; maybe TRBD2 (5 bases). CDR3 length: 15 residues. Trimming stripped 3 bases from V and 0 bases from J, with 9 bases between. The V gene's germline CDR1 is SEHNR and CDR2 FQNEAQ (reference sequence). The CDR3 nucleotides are TGTGCCAGCAGCTTCAGCGGTAACTCCTACAATGAGCAGTTCTTC. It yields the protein CASSFSGNSYNEQFF.

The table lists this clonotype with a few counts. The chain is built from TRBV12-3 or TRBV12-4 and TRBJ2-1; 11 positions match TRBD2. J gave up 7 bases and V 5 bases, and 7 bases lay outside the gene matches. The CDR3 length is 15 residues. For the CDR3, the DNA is TGTGCCAGCAGTACCGGGACTAGCGGAAAGAATGAGCAGTTCTTC. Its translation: CASSTGTSGKNEQFF.

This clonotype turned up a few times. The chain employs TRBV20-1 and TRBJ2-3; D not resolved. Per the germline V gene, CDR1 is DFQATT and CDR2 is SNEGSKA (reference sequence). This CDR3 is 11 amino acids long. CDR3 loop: CSLAGTDTQYF. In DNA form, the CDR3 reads TGCAGCCTCGCGGGCACAGATACGCAGTATTTT.

CDR3 in amino acids: CASSQGRGLSYEQYF. CDR3 in DNA: TGTGCCAGCAGCCAAGGTAGAGGACTAAGCTACGAGCAGTACTTC. The J gene is TRBJ2-7, the V gene TRBV14; possibly TRBD2 for D (6 bases). CDR3 length: 15 residues. With 1 base removed from V and 3 bases from J, the gap between germline ends came to 13 bases. The germline V gene has CDR1 SGHDN and CDR2 FVKESK.

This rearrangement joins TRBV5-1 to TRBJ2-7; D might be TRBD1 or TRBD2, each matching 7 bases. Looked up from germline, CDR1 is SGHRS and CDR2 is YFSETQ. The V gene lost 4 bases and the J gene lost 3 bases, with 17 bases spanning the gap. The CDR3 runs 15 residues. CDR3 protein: CASSPGGTEVYEQYF. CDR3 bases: TGCGCCAGCAGCCCCGGGGGGACAGAGGTCTACGAGCAGTACTTC.

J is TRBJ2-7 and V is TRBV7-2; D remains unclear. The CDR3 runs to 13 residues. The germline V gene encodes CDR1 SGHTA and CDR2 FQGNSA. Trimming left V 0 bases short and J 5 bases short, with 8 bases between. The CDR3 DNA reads TGTGCCAGCAGCTTAGCGGCTACGGACGAGCAGTACTTC. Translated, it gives CASSLAATDEQYF.

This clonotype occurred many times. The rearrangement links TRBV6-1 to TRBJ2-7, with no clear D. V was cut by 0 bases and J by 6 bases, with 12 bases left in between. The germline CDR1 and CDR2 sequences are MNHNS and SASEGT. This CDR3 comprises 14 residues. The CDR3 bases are TGTGCCAGCAGTGAAGCGCCCTCTTGGGGCGAGCAGTACTTC. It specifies CASSEAPSWGEQYF.

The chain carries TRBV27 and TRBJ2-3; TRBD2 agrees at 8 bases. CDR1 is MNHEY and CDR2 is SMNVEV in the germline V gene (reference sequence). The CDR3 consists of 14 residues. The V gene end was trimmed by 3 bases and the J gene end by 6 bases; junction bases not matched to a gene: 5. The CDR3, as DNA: TGTGCCAGCAGTTTTCCGGGAGGGAGCGATACGCAGTATTTT. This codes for CASSFPGGSDTQYF.

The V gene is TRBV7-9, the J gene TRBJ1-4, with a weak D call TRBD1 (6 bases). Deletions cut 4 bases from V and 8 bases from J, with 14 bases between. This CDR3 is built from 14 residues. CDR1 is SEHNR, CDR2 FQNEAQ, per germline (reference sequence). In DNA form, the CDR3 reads TGTGCCAGCAGCTCCTCAGGGGAGGGGGAAAAACTGTTTTTT. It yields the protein CASSSSGEGEKLFF.

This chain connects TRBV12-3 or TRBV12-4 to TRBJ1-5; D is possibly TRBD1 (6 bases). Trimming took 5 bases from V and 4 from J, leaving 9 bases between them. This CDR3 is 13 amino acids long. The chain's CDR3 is CASSPRGNQPQHF. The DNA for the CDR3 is TGTGCCAGCAGTCCTAGGGGGAATCAGCCCCAGCATTTT.

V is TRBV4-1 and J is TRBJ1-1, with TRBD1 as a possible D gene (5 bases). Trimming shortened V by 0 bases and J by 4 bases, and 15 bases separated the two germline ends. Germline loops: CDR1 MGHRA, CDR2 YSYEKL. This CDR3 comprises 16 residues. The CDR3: CASSQEPRRVITEAFF. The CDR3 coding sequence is TGCGCCAGCAGCCAAGAGCCCCGCAGGGTGATCACTGAAGCTTTCTTT.

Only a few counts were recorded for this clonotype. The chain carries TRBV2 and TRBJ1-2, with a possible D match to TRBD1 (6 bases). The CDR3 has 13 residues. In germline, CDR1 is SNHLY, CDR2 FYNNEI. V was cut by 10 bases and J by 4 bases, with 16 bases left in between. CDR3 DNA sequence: TGTGCCACAGGACAGTCCCGTTCCTATGGCTACACCTTC. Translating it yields CATGQSRSYGYTF.

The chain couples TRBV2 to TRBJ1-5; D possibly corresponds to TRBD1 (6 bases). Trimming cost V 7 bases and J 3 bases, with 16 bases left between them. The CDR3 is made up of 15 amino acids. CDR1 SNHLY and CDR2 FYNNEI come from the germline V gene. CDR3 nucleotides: TGTGCCAGCAAAGGTCCAGGGGTCCCCAATCAGCCCCAGCATTTT. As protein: CASKGPGVPNQPQHF.

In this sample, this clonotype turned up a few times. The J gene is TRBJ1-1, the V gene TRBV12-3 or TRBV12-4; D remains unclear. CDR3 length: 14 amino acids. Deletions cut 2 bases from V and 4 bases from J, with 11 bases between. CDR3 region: CASSLRELATEAFF. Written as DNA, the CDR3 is TGTGCCAGCAGTTTAAGGGAACTTGCCACTGAAGCTTTCTTT.

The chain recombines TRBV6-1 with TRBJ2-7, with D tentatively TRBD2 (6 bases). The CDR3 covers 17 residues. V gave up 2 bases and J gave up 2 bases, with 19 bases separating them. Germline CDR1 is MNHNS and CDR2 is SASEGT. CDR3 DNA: TGTGCCAGCAGTGAACATATAAACCGGGACTGGGCCTACGAGCAGTACTTC. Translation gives CASSEHINRDWAYEQYF.

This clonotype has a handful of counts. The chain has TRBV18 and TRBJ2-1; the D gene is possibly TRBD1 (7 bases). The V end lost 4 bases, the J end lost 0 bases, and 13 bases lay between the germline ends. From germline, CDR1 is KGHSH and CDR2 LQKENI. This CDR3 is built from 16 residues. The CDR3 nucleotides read TGTGCCAGCTCACGGGCAGGGGGGAGCTCCTACAATGAGCAGTTCTTC. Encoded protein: CASSRAGGSSYNEQFF.